This TCR beta chain was recorded in a study of cytomegalovirus exposure and HLA in healthy donors. Findings of the study overall: Most observed TCR sequences were rare, whereas some public TCRs were detected in many donors. The authors listed over 150 TCR beta chains as cytomegalovirus-associated.

The table came from immunoSEQ multiplex PCR; TCRdb's copy has only in-frame clones and leaves some out. This sample has roughly 79,000 clones; 93% occur once, and the top ten carry over 0.65%. Trimming shortened V by 2 bases and J by 2 bases, and 17 bases separated the two germline ends. CDR1 is PRHDT, CDR2 FYEKMQ, per germline (reference sequence). This CDR3 is 17 amino acids long. As for this clone: Its antigen is undetermined.

This clonotype originated in a man younger than 35 in good health and CMV-seronegative. The genes are TRBV13 and TRBJ2-3; D is possibly TRBD2 (5 bases). The specimen sequenced was PBMCs. CDR3 amino acids: CASSLSGYQGLTDTQYF. The CDR3 DNA follows: TGTGCCAGCAGCTTATCGGGGTATCAAGGACTCACAGATACGCAGTATTTT.